The 25 T cell receptor beta chains presented below share a single source sample, sequenced in a study of response to subunit inactivated influenza vaccine. One entry per CDR3 protein, called by TCRdb with MiXCR from the RT-PCR reads. The sample has some 800,000 distinct CDR3 sequences; 21% are singletons. The sequencing here drew on PBMCs from blood, taken 4 to 6 days after vaccination. These receptors all come from a man over 45 who received an inactivated influenza vaccine.

The rearrangement joins TRBV6-6 to TRBJ2-7; D is unresolved. CDR1 and CDR2 from the germline V gene are MNHNY and SVGAGI (reference sequence). V dropped 6 bases and J dropped 1 base, with 10 bases sitting between them. The CDR3 has 13 amino acids. The CDR3 is CASRTDRSYEQYF. The CDR3 nucleotides read TGTGCCAGCAGAACGGACCGATCCTACGAGCAGTACTTC.

V gene TRBV24-1 combines with J gene TRBJ2-1, with 7 nucleotides matching TRBD1. The CDR3 contains 16 residues. Germline V gene data show CDR1 as KGHDR and CDR2 as SFDVKD. V shed 3 bases, J shed 3 bases, and the junction held 7 bases outside the gene matches. CDR3 sequence reads: CATSDQSRDSYNEQFF. CDR3 sequence (DNA): TGTGCCACCAGTGATCAATCCCGGGACAGCTACAATGAGCAGTTCTTC.

The rearrangement links TRBV7-2 to TRBJ2-1; TRBD1 might be the D (6 bases). V was trimmed by 2 bases and J by 2 bases, leaving 13 bases between them. Germline V gene data show CDR1 as SGHTA and CDR2 as FQGNSA. This CDR3 is 16 amino acids long. Here the CDR3 reads CASSLIPQGPYNEQFF. CDR3 bases: TGTGCCAGCAGCTTAATCCCACAGGGACCCTACAATGAGCAGTTCTTC.

This clonotype was observed a few times. V is TRBV12-3 or TRBV12-4 and J is TRBJ2-2; D may be TRBD1 or TRBD2 (6 bases each). The CDR3 contains 15 residues. V was pared by 3 bases and J by 4 bases, with 12 bases between. CDR3 nucleotide sequence: TGTGCCAGCAGTTTGAGGACAGCGGGCACCGGGGAGCTGTTTTTT. As protein: CASSLRTAGTGELFF.

V is TRBV7-2 and J is TRBJ2-5, with D unclear. The CDR3 spans 13 residues. CDR1 is SGHTA, CDR2 FQGNSA, per germline. V was cut by 2 bases and J by 5 bases, with 9 bases left in between. The CDR3 DNA sequence: TGTGCCAGCAGCTTAAATCACGGGGAGACCCAGTACTTC. This sequence encodes CASSLNHGETQYF.

This clonotype appeared a few times. This chain links TRBV12-3 or TRBV12-4 with TRBJ1-2; D gene unclear. The CDR3 is 14 residues long. With 5 bases removed from V and 0 bases from J, the gap between germline ends came to 10 bases. The DNA for the CDR3 is TGTGCCAGCAGTCTCCATCAGACTAACTATGGCTACACCTTC. Translated, it gives CASSLHQTNYGYTF.

This clonotype has a handful of counts. The genes are TRBV7-2 and TRBJ2-5; TRBD2 matches at 10 bases. The CDR3 has 16 amino acids. In germline, CDR1 is SGHTA, CDR2 FQGNSA. V was clipped by 0 bases and J by 4 bases; unmatched bases: 5. CDR3 DNA: TGTGCCAGCAGCTTAGCTATTAGCGGGGGGACAGAGACCCAGTACTTC. Residues: CASSLAISGGTETQYF.

The sample holds a few counts of this clonotype. The V call is TRBV12-3 or TRBV12-4, the J call TRBJ1-3, with D unresolved. This CDR3 spans 13 amino acids. The V end was cut by 8 bases, the J end by 0 bases, with 8 bases between. CDR3 bases: TGTGCCAGCCAACGGGGCTCTGGAAACACCATATATTTT. Translated, it gives CASQRGSGNTIYF.

The gene calls are TRBV6-2 or TRBV6-3 and TRBJ2-3; no clear D gene. This CDR3 spans 13 amino acids. The V end lost 7 bases, the J end lost 0 bases, and 8 bases lay between the germline ends. Germline V gene data show CDR1 as MNHEY and CDR2 as SVGEGT. DNA for the CDR3: TGTGCCAGCAACGATCGCAGCACAGATACGCAGTATTTT. This translates into CASNDRSTDTQYF.

The chain couples TRBV12-3 or TRBV12-4 to TRBJ2-7; 7 nucleotides line up with TRBD2. V shed 1 base, J shed 5 bases, and the junction held 8 bases outside the gene matches. The CDR3 is made up of 15 amino acids. CDR3 protein: CASSLGGGSTHEQYF. The DNA of the CDR3 is TGTGCCAGCAGTTTAGGGGGCGGGAGTACCCACGAGCAGTACTTC.

This clonotype showed up just a few times. The chain has TRBV7-8 and TRBJ1-6, with D uncertain. Germline-derived CDR1 and CDR2 are SGHVS and FQNEAQ. V lost 5 bases and J 9 bases, leaving 20 bases between the germline ends. This CDR3 comprises 16 residues. The CDR3: CASSPVYTKVGSPLHF. The CDR3 DNA follows: TGTGCCAGCAGCCCCGTATACACGAAGGTCGGTTCACCCCTCCACTTT.

The chain's CDR3 is CASGPLETQYF. DNA for the CDR3: TGTGCCAGCGGTCCCTTAGAGACCCAGTACTTC. The chain is built from TRBV7-8 and TRBJ2-5; D remains ambiguous. The CDR3 is made up of 11 amino acids. Germline values: CDR1 SGHVS, CDR2 FQNEAQ. V lost 8 bases, J lost 4 bases, and 8 bases lay in between.

J is TRBJ2-5 and V is TRBV3-1, with D unclear. The CDR3 sequence is 14 residues long. Looked up from germline, CDR1 is LGHDT and CDR2 is YNNKEL (reference sequence). Trimming left V 0 bases short and J 1 base short, with 6 bases between. The CDR3 DNA reads as TGTGCCAGCAGCCAAGATCCGGTCCAAGAGACCCAGTACTTC. This encodes CASSQDPVQETQYF.

CDR3 sequence: CASSPTLTSGGAGDTQYF. The CDR3 nucleotides read TGTGCCAGCAGCCCGACCCTCACTAGCGGGGGGGCTGGAGATACGCAGTATTTT. This chain joins TRBV11-1 and TRBJ2-3; TRBD2 matches at 13 bases. CDR1 and CDR2 (germline): SGHAT, FQDESV (reference sequence). With 5 bases clipped from V and 5 bases from J, the junction kept 13 bases outside the gene matches. This CDR3 contains 18 residues.

The chain is built from TRBV5-1 and TRBJ2-3; 11 positions match TRBD2. J lost 2 bases, V lost 4 bases, and 6 bases had no gene match. Germline CDR1 SGHRS, CDR2 YFSETQ. The CDR3 runs to 16 residues. CDR3 nucleotide sequence: TGCGCCAGCAGCCCCGGGACTAGCGGATTCACAGATACGCAGTATTTT. Its translation: CASSPGTSGFTDTQYF.

J is TRBJ2-1 and V is TRBV5-1; TRBD2 agrees at 9 bases. The length of the CDR3 is 14 residues. The J segment lost 4 bases and the V segment lost 6 bases, leaving 5 bases of the junction unmatched. In germline, CDR1 is SGHRS, CDR2 YFSETQ. The CDR3 DNA reads TGCGCCAGCAAGTTAGCGGGGGAATACAATGAGCAGTTCTTC. Its translation: CASKLAGEYNEQFF.

This clonotype has only a few counts. The chain employs TRBV7-8 and TRBJ2-7; 7 bases match TRBD1. This CDR3 is 15 amino acids long. Losses at the gene ends were 1 base for V and 4 bases for J; bases not matched to a gene: 7. CDR1 and CDR2 from the germline V gene are SGHVS and FQNEAQ. In nucleotides, the CDR3 is TGTGCCAGCAGCTTAGGCCCGGGACAGTTTTACGAGCAGTACTTC. Its translation is CASSLGPGQFYEQYF.

The genes are TRBV27 and TRBJ2-1, with TRBD2 matching 9 bases. Germline loops: CDR1 MNHEY, CDR2 SMNVEV (reference sequence). J was trimmed by 3 bases and V by 2 bases; bases with no gene match: 5. CDR3 size: 16 residues. CDR3 in DNA: TGTGCCAGCAGTTTAAGGACTAGCGTTAACTACAATGAGCAGTTCTTC. Residues: CASSLRTSVNYNEQFF.

Ten or more counts support this clonotype. This rearrangement joins TRBV12-3 or TRBV12-4 to TRBJ2-7; D gene ambiguous. V was trimmed by 2 bases and J by 4 bases, leaving 15 bases between them. This CDR3 comprises 15 residues. CDR3 in amino acids: CASSLTVVGFYEQYF. The CDR3, as DNA: TGTGCCAGCAGTTTAACGGTAGTCGGGTTTTACGAGCAGTACTTC.

The chain combines TRBV29-1 with TRBJ2-3; 10 positions match TRBD2. The germline V gene encodes CDR1 SQVTM and CDR2 ANQGSEA. V was pared by 5 bases and J by 0 bases, with 2 bases of the junction left unmatched. This CDR3 is 14 amino acids long. CDR3 protein: CSVQTSGSTDTQYF. CDR3 coding DNA: TGCAGCGTTCAGACTAGCGGGAGCACAGATACGCAGTATTTT.

The rearrangement uses TRBV27 and TRBJ2-6; D uncertain. The CDR3 consists of 17 residues. The V gene's germline CDR1 is MNHEY and CDR2 SMNVEV (reference sequence). The V and J ends lost 5 bases and 1 base respectively, with 15 bases between them. In DNA, the CDR3 is TGTGCCAGCAGTCTGCGGCAGGTTAGATCTGGGGCCAACGTCCTGACTTTC. Its protein product is CASSLRQVRSGANVLTF.

V gene TRBV12-3 or TRBV12-4 combines with J gene TRBJ2-1; 10 bases are shared with TRBD1. The CDR3 is 16 amino acids. After removal of 3 bases from V and 12 bases from J, the junction contained 14 bases not matched to a gene. The CDR3 DNA follows: TGTGCCAGCAGTTTGAGGGGACAGGGGTATCGTATGGGGCAGTTCTTC. Amino acid sequence: CASSLRGQGYRMGQFF.

J is TRBJ2-1 and V is TRBV7-2; TRBD1 or TRBD2 may be the D gene (6 bases each). V lost 1 base and J lost 6, with 13 bases in between. CDR1 and CDR2 (germline): SGHTA, FQGNSA. The CDR3 contains 15 residues. CDR3 in amino acids: CASSLEGGGTNEQFF. In DNA form, the CDR3 reads TGTGCCAGCAGCTTAGAGGGGGGCGGGACCAATGAGCAGTTCTTC.

This clonotype has a single count. This chain links TRBV3-1 with TRBJ2-7, with TRBD1 as a possible D gene (5 bases). The CDR3 covers 14 residues. The V and J ends lost 1 base and 2 bases respectively, with 9 bases between them. Germline lookup yields CDR1 LGHDT and CDR2 YNNKEL (reference sequence). The CDR3 here is CASSQAQGPYEQYF. In DNA form, the CDR3 reads TGTGCCAGCAGCCAAGCTCAGGGCCCCTACGAGCAGTACTTC.

The chain employs TRBV4-1 and TRBJ2-2, with TRBD1 identical over 9 bases. CDR3 length: 19 amino acids. Unmatched junction bases numbered 10, after V lost 2 bases and J lost 0 bases. Germline CDR1 reads MGHRA; CDR2 reads YSYEKL. The CDR3 region is CASSQSGQGIFSNTGELFF. DNA of the CDR3: TGCGCCAGCAGCCAATCGGGACAGGGCATATTCTCGAACACCGGGGAGCTGTTTTTT.